What follows are 17 T cell receptor beta chains derived from one specimen sequenced in a study of cytomegalovirus exposure and HLA in healthy donors. Here immunoSEQ multiplex PCR was the method, and the copy in TCRdb shows in-frame clones only, minus some. This sample has 110,000 or so clones, with approximately 88% found just once. Sequenced: PBMCs. The source of these receptors is a man younger than 35 in good health and CMV-seronegative.

The chain has TRBV14 and TRBJ1-4; TRBD1 agrees at 7 bases. The CDR3 length is 14 residues. J was trimmed by 7 bases and V by 2 bases; bases with no gene match: 4. The germline V gene encodes CDR1 SGHDN and CDR2 FVKESK. Here the CDR3 DNA reads TGTGCCAGCAGCCAACCCACAGGGGTTGAAAAACTGTTTTTT. This encodes CASSQPTGVEKLFF.

This chain joins TRBV29-1 and TRBJ2-2; tentatively, D is TRBD2 (5 bases). Per germline, CDR1 SQVTM and CDR2 ANQGSEA. The length of the CDR3 is 13 residues. V was trimmed by 6 bases and J by 6 bases, leaving 14 bases between them. The DNA for the CDR3 is TGCAGCGTCCTAAGGATGGGAGCCGGGGAGCTGTTTTTT. It encodes CSVLRMGAGELFF.

This chain connects TRBV5-6 to TRBJ1-2; D ambiguous. Trimming removed 0 bases from V and 6 bases from J, with 9 bases in between. The germline gives CDR1 SGHDT, CDR2 YYEEEE. The CDR3 loop spans 13 amino acids. CDR3 bases: TGTGCCAGCAGCTTGGCCCCAGGTGATGGCTACACCTTC. It is translated as CASSLAPGDGYTF.

This chain joins TRBV7-9 and TRBJ1-1, with 7 nucleotides matching TRBD1. This CDR3 spans 14 amino acids. Germline CDR1 and CDR2: SEHNR and FQNEAQ (reference sequence). Losses at the gene ends were 2 bases for V and 1 base for J; bases not matched to a gene: 1. The CDR3 nucleotides are TGTGCCAGCAGCTTAACAGGGGCGAACACTGAAGCTTTCTTT. Residues: CASSLTGANTEAFF.

The chain is built from TRBV4-1 and TRBJ2-7, with D perhaps TRBD1 (5 bases). Germline values: CDR1 MGHRA, CDR2 YSYEKL. The CDR3 has 15 residues. The V end lost 1 base, the J end lost 3 bases, and 13 bases lay between the germline ends. The DNA for the CDR3 is TGCGCCAGCAGCCAAGTACAGGCTCAATACTACGAGCAGTACTTC. It codes for CASSQVQAQYYEQYF.

The rearrangement uses TRBV5-6 and TRBJ2-2, with TRBD1 as a possible D gene (6 bases). V gave up 1 base and J gave up 5 bases, with 9 bases separating them. Germline loops: CDR1 SGHDT, CDR2 YYEEEE. The CDR3 spans 14 residues. The CDR3 region has the DNA TGTGCCAGCAGCTTGAACAGGGCTACCGGGGAGCTGTTTTTT. It is translated as CASSLNRATGELFF.

The chain recombines TRBV30 with TRBJ1-2; weak D call: TRBD1 (6 bases). V lost 0 bases and J lost 6, with 11 bases in between. CDR1 and CDR2 from the germline V gene are GTSNPN and SVGIG (reference sequence). The CDR3 runs to 13 residues. The CDR3 nucleotides read TGTGCCTGGAGTGTAAGTCCAGGGGATGGCTACACCTTC. This sequence encodes CAWSVSPGDGYTF.

V is TRBV7-2 and J is TRBJ1-4; D is possibly TRBD1 (6 bases). CDR3 length: 16 residues. V gave up 6 bases and J gave up 3 bases, with 17 bases separating them. Germline V CDR1 and CDR2: SGHTA, FQGNSA. The CDR3 DNA is TGTGCCAGCAGTCAAGGGAACAGGGTGGCTAATGAAAAACTGTTTTTT. Protein: CASSQGNRVANEKLFF.

This sequence joins TRBV7-9 and TRBJ2-3, with TRBD2 matching 8 bases. Unmatched junction bases numbered 8, after V lost 1 base and J lost 5 bases. CDR1 is SEHNR and CDR2 is FQNEAQ in the germline V gene (reference sequence). This CDR3 contains 16 residues. CDR3: CASSLVLAGPQDTQYF. In nucleotides, the CDR3 is TGTGCCAGCAGCTTAGTCCTAGCGGGTCCTCAAGATACGCAGTATTTT. Looking up the rest from reference TRBV7-9 and TRBJ2-3 gives the full variable domain: DTGVSQNPRHKITKRGQNVTFRCDPISEHNRLYWYRQTLGQGPEFLTYFQNEAQLEKSRLLSDRFSAERPKGSFSTLEIQRTEQGDSAMYLCASSLVLAGPQDTQYFGPGTRLTVL.

This sequence joins TRBV19 and TRBJ1-1, with 9 bases that match TRBD1. There are 17 residues in the CDR3. Per the germline V gene, CDR1 is LNHDA and CDR2 is SQIVND (reference sequence). Unmatched junction bases numbered 10, after V lost 5 bases and J lost 0 bases. The CDR3 protein is CASSGRDRVQVNTEAFF. The CDR3 DNA reads TGTGCCAGTAGTGGCCGGGACAGGGTTCAGGTGAACACTGAAGCTTTCTTT. The full variable domain, in which reference TRBV19 and TRBJ1-1 provide the parts outside the CDR3, is DGGITQSPKYLFRKEGQNVTLSCEQNLNHDAMYWYRQDPGQGLRLIYYSQIVNDFQKGDIAEGYSVSREKKESFPLTVTSAQKNPTAFYLCASSGRDRVQVNTEAFFGQGTRLTVV.

The rearrangement uses TRBV19 and TRBJ2-1; D not resolved. The germline V and J ends were trimmed by 4 bases and 4 bases, with 20 bases remaining between them. This CDR3 has 17 amino acids. Germline V gene sequence: CDR1 LNHDA, CDR2 SQIVND (reference sequence). The DNA for the CDR3 is TGTGCCAGTAGTACCGCCAGTCTGGCGGTGAGATACAATGAGCAGTTCTTC. This sequence encodes CASSTASLAVRYNEQFF.

This chain links TRBV18 with TRBJ1-1; TRBD1 might be the D (6 bases). The V and J ends lost 2 bases and 3 bases respectively, with 10 bases between them. Germline V gene lookup returns CDR1 KGHSH and CDR2 LQKENI. CDR3 length equals 14 residues. The CDR3 DNA sequence: TGTGCCAGCTCACCATCGGGGGGGCACACTGAAGCTTTCTTT. Protein product: CASSPSGGHTEAFF. Based on the CDR3 plus reference TRBV18 and TRBJ1-1, the full variable domain is NAGVMQNPRHLVRRRGQEARLRCSPMKGHSHVYWYRQLPEEGLKFMVYLQKENIIDESGMPKERFSAEFPKEGPSILRIQQVVRGDSAAYFCASSPSGGHTEAFFGQGTRLTVV.

In its sample, this clone was seen once. An end of the junction does not agree with germline; a read error may underlie this. The chain uses TRBV6-5 and TRBJ2-7; 9 bases line up with TRBD2. The CDR3 spans 14 residues. Germline V lookup: CDR1 MNHEY, CDR2 SVGAGI. The CDR3 DNA is TGTGCCAGCAGTTATAGCGGGGGCTCCGACGAGCAGTACTTC. Its translation: CASSYSGGSDEQYF.

This clone was recorded only once. V is TRBV5-1 and J is TRBJ1-1; D ambiguous. There are 14 residues in the CDR3. The V end was cut by 2 bases, the J end by 1 base, with 9 bases between. Germline V gene data show CDR1 as SGHRS and CDR2 as YFSETQ. The CDR3 loop reads CASSFRTANTEAFF. CDR3 DNA sequence: TGCGCCAGCAGCTTCCGGACTGCGAACACTGAAGCTTTCTTT.

V gene TRBV7-2 combines with J gene TRBJ1-2; TRBD1 aligns across 7 bases. V trimming: 6 bases; J trimming: 8 bases; junction bases outside the gene matches: 9. CDR1 SGHTA and CDR2 FQGNSA come from the germline V gene. The CDR3 has 13 amino acids. The CDR3 is CASRPTGLGGYTF. The CDR3 DNA reads as TGTGCCAGCAGGCCGACAGGGTTAGGGGGCTACACCTTC.

The chain uses TRBV4-3 and TRBJ2-1; D not resolved. Trimming cost V 1 base and J 3 bases, with 16 bases left between them. The CDR3 contains 17 residues. CDR1 and CDR2 from the germline V gene are LGHNA and YSLEER. The CDR3, as DNA: TGCGCCAGCAGCCAAGGAGCCTTGGGTAACTACTACAATGAGCAGTTCTTC. It codes for CASSQGALGNYYNEQFF.

V is TRBV10-3 and J is TRBJ1-5, with a possible D match to TRBD1 (5 bases). This CDR3 contains 14 residues. Trimming took 6 bases from V and 0 from J, leaving 9 bases between them. CDR1 and CDR2 (germline): ENHRY, SYGVKD. The CDR3 coding sequence is TGTGCCATCAGGCAAGGGGATAGCAATCAGCCCCAGCATTTT. This encodes CAIRQGDSNQPQHF.